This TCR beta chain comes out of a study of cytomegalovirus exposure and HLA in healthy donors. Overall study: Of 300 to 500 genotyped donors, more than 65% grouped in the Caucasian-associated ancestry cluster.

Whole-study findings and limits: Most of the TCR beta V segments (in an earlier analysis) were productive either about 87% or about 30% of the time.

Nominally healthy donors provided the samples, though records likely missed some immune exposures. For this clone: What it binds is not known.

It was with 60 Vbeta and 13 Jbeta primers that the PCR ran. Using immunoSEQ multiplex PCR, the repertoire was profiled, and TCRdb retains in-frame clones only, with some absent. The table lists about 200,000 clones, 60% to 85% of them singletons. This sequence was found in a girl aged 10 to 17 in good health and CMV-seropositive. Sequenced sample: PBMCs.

Written as DNA, the CDR3 is TGCGCCAGCAGCCCCCTAGCGAACAGCTACGAGCAGTACTTC. Encoded protein: CASSPLANSYEQYF. The chain is built from TRBV4-1 and TRBJ2-7; maybe TRBD2 (6 bases). CDR1 is MGHRA, CDR2 YSYEKL, per germline. Trimming removed 4 bases at V and 3 bases at J, with 13 bases between. CDR3 length: 14 residues.